This T cell receptor (beta chain) is drawn from a study of early T cells in non-severe SARS-CoV-2 infection. Researchers attached unique molecular identifiers to individual cDNA molecules. In TCRdb, the 5' RACE reads were re-called with MiXCR into one record per CDR3 protein. Here the sample spans tens of thousands of distinct CDR3 sequences, 15% being singletons. J was trimmed by 4 bases and V by 3 bases; bases with no gene match: 10. CDR1 and CDR2 (germline): DFQATT, SNEGSKA (reference sequence). This CDR3 region has 15 residues. The chain combines TRBV20-1 with TRBJ2-3, with 7 bases identical to TRBD2. This receptor was identified in an adult who was a healthcare worker with PCR-confirmed SARS-CoV-2 infection or an uninfected control (not recorded which). Sequenced sample: whole blood. The CDR3 here is CSASLAIREADTQYF. In nucleotides, the CDR3 is TGCAGTGCTAGTCTAGCTATTCGGGAGGCAGATACGCAGTATTTT.